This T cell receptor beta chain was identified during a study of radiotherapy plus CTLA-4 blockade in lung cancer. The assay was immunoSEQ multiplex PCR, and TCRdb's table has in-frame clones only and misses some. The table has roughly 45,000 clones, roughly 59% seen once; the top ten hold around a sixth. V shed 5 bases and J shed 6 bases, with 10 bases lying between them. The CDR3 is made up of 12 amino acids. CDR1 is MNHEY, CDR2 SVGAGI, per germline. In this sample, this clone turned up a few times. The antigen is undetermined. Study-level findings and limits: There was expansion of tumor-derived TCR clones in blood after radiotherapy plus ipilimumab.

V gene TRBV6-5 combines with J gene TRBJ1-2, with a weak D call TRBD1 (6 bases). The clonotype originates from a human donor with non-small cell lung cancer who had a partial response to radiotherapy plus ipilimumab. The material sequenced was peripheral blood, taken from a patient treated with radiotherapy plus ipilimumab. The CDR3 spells CASSDRRHGYTF. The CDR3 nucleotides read TGTGCCAGCAGTGACAGGAGGCATGGCTACACCTTC.